The rows below give T cell receptor beta chains drawn from one sample of a study of blood T cells in healthy people across ages. In TCRdb, the 5' RACE reads were re-called with MiXCR into one record per CDR3 protein. Of 540,000 or so distinct CDR3 sequences listed, 24% were seen once; the top ten hold less than 9%. The same sample was also used in a study of T cells of mothers and their children.

Sequenced sample: blood. All receptors come from a boy between 5 and 17 years old in good health. CDR3s include the opening cysteine and the closing phenylalanine or tryptophan. Each record gives: CDR3 protein, CDR3 DNA, V gene, J gene, CDR3 length, clone size, D gene. A D gene is named only where the DNA matches it firmly. Clone size, where shown, is once, few, many, or a class for clones that have expanded.

CDR3aa: CSVETSPSNEQFF
CDR3nt: TGCAGCGTTGAAACAAGCCCTTCCAATGAGCAGTTCTTC
v_gene: TRBV29-1
j_gene: TRBJ2-1
len: 13
abundance: .
d_gene: .

CDR3aa: CAISESKGKGFGNIQYF
CDR3nt: TGTGCCATCAGTGAGTCGAAGGGCAAGGGGTTTGGGAACATTCAGTACTTC
v_gene: TRBV10-3
j_gene: TRBJ2-4
len: 17
abundance: .
d_gene: .

CDR3aa: CSVEDLLRNSGRVNTEAFF
CDR3nt: TGCAGCGTTGAAGATCTTCTCAGGAACTCGGGGCGGGTGAACACTGAAGCTTTCTTT
v_gene: TRBV29-1
j_gene: TRBJ1-1
len: 19
abundance: .
d_gene: .

CDR3aa: CASSFLPGASYEQYF
CDR3nt: TGCGCCAGCAGCTTCTTGCCGGGGGCCTCCTACGAGCAGTACTTC
v_gene: TRBV5-1
j_gene: TRBJ2-7
len: 15
abundance: .
d_gene: .

CDR3aa: CASAQGHEQYF
CDR3nt: TGTGCCAGTGCGCAGGGCCACGAGCAGTACTTC
v_gene: TRBV6-5
j_gene: TRBJ2-7
len: 11
abundance: .
d_gene: .

CDR3aa: CASSLATEETQYF
CDR3nt: TGCGCCAGCAGCTTGGCTACTGAAGAGACCCAGTACTTC
v_gene: TRBV5-1
j_gene: TRBJ2-5
len: 13
abundance: many
d_gene: .

CDR3aa: CATREAAKNIQYF
CDR3nt: TGTGCCACCCGGGAGGCGGCCAAAAACATTCAGTACTTC
v_gene: TRBV10-3
j_gene: TRBJ2-4
len: 13
abundance: .
d_gene: TRBD2

CDR3aa: CASLFQETQYF
CDR3nt: TGTGCCAGCCTTTTCCAAGAGACCCAGTACTTC
v_gene: TRBV2
j_gene: TRBJ2-5
len: 11
abundance: .
d_gene: .

CDR3aa: CASSTPRTGSQETQYF
CDR3nt: TGTGCCAGCAGCACCCCTAGAACAGGGTCCCAAGAGACCCAGTACTTC
v_gene: TRBV7-9
j_gene: TRBJ2-5
len: 16
abundance: .
d_gene: .

CDR3aa: CASSYRAGSYEQYF
CDR3nt: TGTGCCAGCAGTTACCGCGCAGGCTCCTACGAGCAGTACTTC
v_gene: TRBV6-2/TRBV6-3
j_gene: TRBJ2-7
len: 14
abundance: .
d_gene: .